Given below is one T cell receptor (beta chain) in context. From germline, CDR1 is LNHNV and CDR2 YYDKDF (reference sequence). Trimming removed 3 bases from V and 3 bases from J, with 9 bases in between. The CDR3 contains 13 residues. This entry belongs to a study of response to subunit inactivated influenza vaccine. TCRdb analysed the RT-PCR reads with MiXCR anew, one entry per CDR3 protein. The repertoire has just under 550,000 distinct CDR3 sequences, less than 25% of them found once; the top ten carry 2.5% to 3%. The same data also went into a second study, on T cells expressing NK-cell markers. That work adds: Generation of TCR beta cDNA was performed by 5'RACE template switching incorporating UMIs. Most of the eight sequenced donors tested HCMV-seropositive; one tested seronegative. NKG2C+ dominant clonotypes from over five donors made up roughly 1.0-8% of CD8+ T cells. For a few donors, these clonotypes were likewise the leading ones in the CD3+CD56-NKG2C+ fraction. Whether expanded NKG2C+ T cell clones recognized HCMV stayed uncertain.

This TCR came from a man aged 50-60 years who received an inactivated influenza vaccine. The source material was CD4+ T cells sorted from PBMCs, sampled about 11 days after vaccination. V usage is TRBV15 and J usage is TRBJ2-7; D uncertain. The CDR3 nucleotides read TGTGCCACCAGCAGCGATAGGATCTACGAGCAGTACTTC. Translating gives CATSSDRIYEQYF.